A single sample is the source of the 8 T cell receptor beta chains below, sequenced in a study of technical replicates of blood from a handful of donors (dated 2017 in TCRdb). Library method: the immunoSEQ multiplex PCR assay. TCRdb re-hosts the immuneACCESS table, in-frame sequences only. Its copies lack some clones; in the studies checked, an unresolved V gene accounts for under half of them, and the cause for the rest is not known. In this sample the table shows some 62,000 clones, more than 70% of which occur a single time. The ten largest clones take up roughly 4.8% of the sample. Material for sequencing was PBMCs. The receptors come from a human donor in good health. Some clones in this sample may be carry-over from other donors' samples.

Here the CDR3 DNA reads TGCAGCGTTGGCGATCCACAGGGTGCTGGGGCCAACGTCCTGACTTTC. This gives the protein CSVGDPQGAGANVLTF. The rearrangement uses TRBV29-1 and TRBJ2-6; D is possibly TRBD1 (6 bases). Between the trimmed V and J ends, which lost 4 bases and 2 bases, there was a span of 15 bases. The CDR3 is made up of 16 amino acids. Germline V lookup: CDR1 SQVTM, CDR2 ANQGSEA.

This chain connects TRBV6-5 to TRBJ2-2, with TRBD2 matching over 8 bases. Germline values: CDR1 MNHEY, CDR2 SVGAGI. This CDR3 has 15 amino acids. Losses at the gene ends were 4 bases for V and 2 bases for J; bases not matched to a gene: 3. CDR3 nucleotides: TGTGCCAGCAGTTCAACTAGCGGAAACACCGGGGAGCTGTTTTTT. This encodes CASSSTSGNTGELFF.

The rearrangement uses TRBV9 and TRBJ2-7, with D possibly matching TRBD1 (6 bases). Germline values: CDR1 SGDLS, CDR2 YYNGEE. CDR3 length: 15 residues. V shed 2 bases and J shed 2 bases, with 14 bases lying between them. The DNA for the CDR3 is TGTGCCAGCAGCGTCCTTGGGGACACCACCTACGAGCAGTACTTC. Amino acids: CASSVLGDTTYEQYF.

The chain joins TRBV18 to TRBJ2-7, with 10 nucleotides matching TRBD1. CDR1 and CDR2 (germline): KGHSH, LQKENI. The CDR3 totals 14 residues. J was trimmed by 7 bases and V by 5 bases; bases with no gene match: 8. As DNA, the CDR3 is TGTGCCAGCTCAGCCGGGACAGGGGCGAGGGAGCAGTACTTC. Translating gives CASSAGTGAREQYF. Complete variable domain (other parts from reference TRBV18 and TRBJ2-7): NAGVMQNPRHLVRRRGQEARLRCSPMKGHSHVYWYRQLPEEGLKFMVYLQKENIIDESGMPKERFSAEFPKEGPSILRIQQVVRGDSAAYFCASSAGTGAREQYFGPGTRLTVT.

This clone has only one observation. The CDR3: CASSIQGGSEAFF. CDR3 DNA sequence: TGTGCCAGCAGTATACAGGGAGGGTCTGAAGCTTTCTTT. V usage is TRBV28 and J usage is TRBJ1-1; maybe TRBD1 (6 bases). The CDR3 runs 13 residues. Germline CDR1 and CDR2: MDHEN and SYDVKM. V was trimmed by 5 bases and J by 6 bases, leaving 13 bases between them.

The genes are TRBV2 and TRBJ2-3; no clear D. Looked up from germline, CDR1 is SNHLY and CDR2 is FYNNEI. This CDR3 is 12 amino acids long. Trimming left V 7 bases short and J 0 bases short, with 5 bases between. The CDR3 region has the DNA TGTGCCAGCACAACTAGCACAGATACGCAGTATTTT. Its protein product is CASTTSTDTQYF.

This chain joins TRBV20-1 and TRBJ1-2; no firm D call. Trimming shortened V by 5 bases and J by 7 bases, and 11 bases separated the two germline ends. The germline CDR1 and CDR2 sequences are DFQATT and SNEGSKA (reference sequence). The CDR3 spans 11 residues. The chain's CDR3 is CSARSGGGYTF. CDR3 nucleotides: TGCAGTGCTCGGTCAGGTGGTGGCTACACCTTC.

This chain links TRBV7-8 with TRBJ2-7, with TRBD1 identical over 8 bases. The CDR3 consists of 14 residues. From germline, CDR1 is SGHVS and CDR2 FQNEAQ. V lost 3 bases, J lost 4 bases, and 5 bases stayed unmatched. The CDR3 nucleotides read TGTGCCAGCAGCTTGACAGGGGTTGGGTACGAGCAGTACTTC. This encodes CASSLTGVGYEQYF.